A selection of T cell receptor beta chains follows, all from one sample in a study of T cells in Graves' hyperthyroidism and ophthalmopathy. TCRdb itself ran the multiplex PCR reads through MiXCR, one entry per CDR3 protein. The sample lists 500,000 to 550,000 distinct CDR3 sequences, roughly 20% occurring once. Sequencing was carried out using blood. These receptors all come from a young man with Graves' hyperthyroidism. Both conserved end residues are part of each CDR3. D genes are given only for firm matches. Clone size appears in some rows only: once, few, many, or a class for an expanded clone.

TRBV9	-	TRBJ2-5	TRBD2	TGTGCCAGCAGCGTAGAAGGCGGGGGAGACGAGACCCAGTACTTC	CASSVEGGGDETQYF
TRBV5-1	-	TRBJ1-3	-	TGCGCCAGCAGCTGGACACGGGGGTTCTCTGGAAACACCATATATTTT	CASSWTRGFSGNTIYF
TRBV28	many	TRBJ2-5	TRBD2	TGTGCCAGCAGTAGCCCCTCGGGCGGGGGGGCAAGGGAGACCCAGTACTTC	CASSSPSGGGARETQYF
TRBV20-1	many	TRBJ1-2	-	TGCAGTGCTACTGGGACATCCCACTATGGCTACACCTTC	CSATGTSHYGYTF
TRBV6-1	-	TRBJ2-7	TRBD1	TGTGCCAGCAGTGTCAACAGGGGGCTTAACTACGAGCAGTACTTC	CASSVNRGLNYEQYF
TRBV11-2	many	TRBJ1-1	-	TGTGCCAGCAGCTTAGGTCTGGGGGTTCTCACTGAAGCTTTCTTT	CASSLGLGVLTEAFF
TRBV13	-	TRBJ2-7	-	TGTGCCAGCAGTTCAGGGGTCTGGGAGCAGTACTTC	CASSSGVWEQYF
TRBV28	few	TRBJ2-2	-	TGTGCCAGCACCGCACTGGGGGTTCGGGACACCGGGGAGCTGTTTTTT	CASTALGVRDTGELFF
TRBV4-1	-	TRBJ1-5	-	TGCGCCAGCAGCCAAGTGCGGGGGGTTAGCAATCAGCCCCAGCATTTT	CASSQVRGVSNQPQHF
TRBV30	many	TRBJ2-5	-	TGTGCCTGGAGTGGGGGGGATGCAGAGACCCAGTACTTC	CAWSGGDAETQYF